A selection of T cell receptor beta chains follows, all from one sample in a study of cytomegalovirus exposure and HLA in healthy donors. TCRdb's table, derived via immunoSEQ multiplex PCR, lists solely in-frame clones and lacks some. The sample yields about 160,000 clones, approximately 89% seen once. The sequencing input was PBMCs. These receptors were taken from a young woman in good health and CMV-seropositive. CDR3s include the opening cysteine and the closing phenylalanine or tryptophan. D genes are given only for firm matches.

j_gene	d_gene	v_gene	CDR3nt	CDR3aa
TRBJ1-1	-	TRBV7-2	TGTGCCAGCAGTCGACAGACGAACACTGAAGCTTTCTTT	CASSRQTNTEAFF
TRBJ1-3	-	TRBV19	TGTGCCAGTAGTATATCTTCCACATGTTGGAGGACGACGGGAAACACCATATATTTT	CASSISSTCWRTTGNTIYF
TRBJ2-7	-	TRBV6-5	TGTGCCAGCAAGTTCGGTAGTCTGTCGAGAAACGAGCAGTACTTC	CASKFGSLSRNEQYF
TRBJ1-1	-	TRBV5-1	TGCGCCAGCAGCTTCCAGGCAAGCTGGAACACTGAAGCTTTCTTT	CASSFQASWNTEAFF
TRBJ2-3	TRBD1	TRBV5-8	TGTGCCAGCAGCCCAAGACAGGGGACAGATACGCAGTATTTT	CASSPRQGTDTQYF
TRBJ1-1	-	TRBV28	TGTGCCAGCAGTTGGTCAGGGGACACTGAAGCTTTCTTT	CASSWSGDTEAFF
TRBJ2-7	TRBD2	TRBV5-1	TGCGCCAGCAGCTCTCCAGGGCGGGGGTACGAGCAGTACTTC	CASSSPGRGYEQYF
TRBJ1-1	-	TRBV5-1	TGCGCCAGCAGCTTGGCTGTCACCTCCCCGGCTGAAGCTTTCTTT	CASSLAVTSPAEAFF
TRBJ1-4	-	TRBV9	TGTGCCAGCAGCGTCCCGGGGGCTAATGAAAAACTGTTTTTT	CASSVPGANEKLFF
TRBJ1-5	TRBD1	TRBV18	TGTGCCAGCTCAGAAGGACAGGGCAATCAGCCCCAGCATTTT	CASSEGQGNQPQHF
TRBJ2-3	TRBD1	TRBV6-4	TGTGCCAGCAGTGAGGACAGGGGGAACACAGATACGCAGTATTTT	CASSEDRGNTDTQYF
TRBJ2-1	TRBD1	TRBV11-2	TGTGCCAGCAGCTTAGTGTTCCGGACAGGGGTCAATGAGCAGTTCTTC	CASSLVFRTGVNEQFF
TRBJ2-1	TRBD2	TRBV5-8	TGTGCCAGCAGCTTCGGGAGGGCCGGTAAAAATGAGCAGTTCTTC	CASSFGRAGKNEQFF
TRBJ2-5	TRBD2	TRBV6-5	TGTGCCAGCACCGGGACTACGGGGGTCAGGGCCCAGTACTTC	CASTGTTGVRAQYF
TRBJ2-5	TRBD1	TRBV27	TGTGCCAGCAGGACTGAACAGGGGGCGTGGGAGACCCAGTACTTC	CASRTEQGAWETQYF
TRBJ2-1	TRBD1	TRBV7-9	TGTGCCAACAATCTAGGACAGGGCCACTTAGTCTTC	CANNLGQGHLVF
TRBJ2-1	TRBD1	TRBV5-1	TGCGCCAGCAGCGGGGGACAGGGGAACTACAATGAGCAGTTCTTC	CASSGGQGNYNEQFF